Listed below are T cell receptor beta chains from one sample, sequenced in a study of CD8 T cells in Susac syndrome. TCRdb reprocessed the immunoSEQ multiplex PCR reads with MiXCR, giving one entry per CDR3 protein. The sample holds some 190,000 distinct CDR3 sequences; 80% to 95% are singletons and the top ten take 0.1%. The sequenced material came from CD4+ T cells from PBMCs. All receptors derive from a human donor in good health. The CDR3 runs from the conserved cysteine through the conserved F or W. Fields, in order: clone size, J gene, D gene, V gene, CDR3 DNA, CDR3 protein. A D gene is named only where the DNA matches it firmly. Not every row has a clone size; where given, it reads once, few, many or a size class.

NA,TRBJ1-5,NA,TRBV30,TGTGCCTGGAGTGTGGGCGCGGGGGGTTATCAGCCCCAGCATTTT,CAWSVGAGGYQPQHF
NA,TRBJ2-4,NA,TRBV2,TGTGCCACCGAGGGGGGCTGGGGCAAAAACATTCAGTACTTC,CATEGGWGKNIQYF
NA,TRBJ2-4,NA,TRBV27,TGTGCCAGCAACGCAATTACAGGGTTAGCCAAAAACATTCAGTACTTC,CASNAITGLAKNIQYF
NA,TRBJ1-6,NA,TRBV7-9,TGTGCCAGCAGCCAAACAGGCTCCTATAATTCACCCCTCCACTTT,CASSQTGSYNSPLHF
NA,TRBJ2-1,TRBD2,TRBV29-1,TGCAGCGCTAGACTAGCGGGGGGCGGTGAGCAGTTCTTC,CSARLAGGGEQFF
NA,TRBJ2-2,TRBD2,TRBV9,TGTGCCAGCAGCCGGGGGCTAGCGGGGAGTAACACCGGGGAGCTGTTTTTT,CASSRGLAGSNTGELFF
few,TRBJ2-5,TRBD2,TRBV6-1,TGTGCCAGCGATAGCGGGGGAGAGACCCAGTACTTC,CASDSGGETQYF
NA,TRBJ1-6,TRBD1,TRBV25-1,TGTGCCAGCAGTCCGGGACAGGGATTTTCTTCACCCCTCCACTTT,CASSPGQGFSSPLHF
NA,TRBJ1-1,TRBD1,TRBV6-5,TGTGCCAGCAGTCCTACGGGACAGGGTCGTGAAGCTTTCTTT,CASSPTGQGREAFF
NA,TRBJ2-7,NA,TRBV6-5,TGTGCCAGCAGTTACTCGAGTTTTTCAGGGCCGATCTCCTACGAGCAGTACTTC,CASSYSSFSGPISYEQYF
NA,TRBJ2-3,NA,TRBV5-1,TGCGCCAGCAGCTTGGAACGGGCTACCAGCACAGATACGCAGTATTTT,CASSLERATSTDTQYF
NA,TRBJ1-1,TRBD1,TRBV12-3/TRBV12-4,TGTGCCAGCAGCCCAGGGGGGGGAAAGGGGACTGAAGCTTTCTTT,CASSPGGGKGTEAFF
NA,TRBJ1-1,NA,TRBV7-9,TGTGCCAGCAGCTCCTCGGACAGAAAGAGGGAAGCTTTCTTT,CASSSSDRKREAFF
NA,TRBJ1-2,NA,TRBV28,TGTGCCAGCAGTTTTAATGGCTATGGCTACACCTTC,CASSFNGYGYTF
NA,TRBJ2-1,NA,TRBV12-3/TRBV12-4,TGTGCCAGCAGTTTAATGGGGTACAATGAGCAGTTCTTC,CASSLMGYNEQFF
NA,TRBJ1-3,TRBD1,TRBV6-1,TGTGCCAGCAGTCAACGGGGAGGACAGGGGACTCTCTCTGGAAACACCATATATTTT,CASSQRGGQGTLSGNTIYF
NA,TRBJ2-3,TRBD2,TRBV29-1,TGCAGCGTTGTCGCTCGGGGGGGCACAGATACGCAGTATTTT,CSVVARGGTDTQYF
NA,TRBJ2-6,NA,TRBV6-2/TRBV6-3,TGTGCCAGCAGCACCCCGGGCTCTGGGGCCAACGTCCTGACTTTC,CASSTPGSGANVLTF
once,TRBJ2-3,TRBD2,TRBV9,TGTGCCAGCAGCGGACGGCCAGCGGGGGCCGATACGCAGTATTTT,CASSGRPAGADTQYF
NA,TRBJ1-5,NA,TRBV5-1,TGCGCCAGCAGCTTGGCCGGACAGTCCGATCAGCCCCAGCATTTT,CASSLAGQSDQPQHF
once,TRBJ1-2,NA,TRBV10-3,TGTGCCATCAGTGAGGCGGGACGTCCCTATGGCTACACCTTC,CAISEAGRPYGYTF
once,TRBJ2-1,NA,TRBV9,TGTGCCAGCAGCAAAGGGGCTGTTGGCTCCTACAATGAGCAGTTCTTC,CASSKGAVGSYNEQFF
NA,TRBJ2-1,TRBD1,TRBV9,TGTGCCAGCAGCGTAAGGGACAGTTTTGAATCCGGGCAGTTCTTC,CASSVRDSFESGQFF
NA,TRBJ1-3,NA,TRBV7-9,TGTGCCAGCAGCTTAAAGGGGGGCACCATATATTTT,CASSLKGGTIYF